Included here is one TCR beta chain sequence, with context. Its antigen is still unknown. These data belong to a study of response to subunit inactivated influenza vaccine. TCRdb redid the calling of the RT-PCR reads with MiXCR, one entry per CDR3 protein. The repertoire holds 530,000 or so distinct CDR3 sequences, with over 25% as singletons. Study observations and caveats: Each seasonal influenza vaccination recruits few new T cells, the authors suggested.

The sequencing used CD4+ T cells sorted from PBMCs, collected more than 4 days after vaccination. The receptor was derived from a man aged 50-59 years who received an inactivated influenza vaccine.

In DNA, the CDR3 is TGTGCCAGCAGCCAAAGCGGGAACAATGAGCAGTTCTTC. It is translated as CASSQSGNNEQFF. The V call is TRBV7-6, the J call TRBJ2-1, with 7 bases fitting TRBD2. From germline, CDR1 is SGHVS and CDR2 FNYEAQ. The length of the CDR3 is 13 residues. Losses at the gene ends were 5 bases for V and 5 bases for J; bases not matched to a gene: 3.